Listed below are T cell receptor beta chains from one sample, sequenced in a study of cytomegalovirus exposure and HLA in healthy donors. Generated by immunoSEQ multiplex PCR, the TCRdb table keeps only in-frame clones and is missing some. Among 95,000 to 100,000 clones listed, 76% were seen once. The specimen was PBMCs. These receptors came from a man aged 35 to 55 in good health and CMV-seronegative. The CDR3 runs from the conserved cysteine through the conserved F or W. Each record gives: CDR3 protein, clone size, V gene. A clone size is listed for some rows: how often the clone was seen (once, few, many), or a class if it is expanded.

CASTFQGEIDIQYF - TRBV2
CASSIGTDYGYTF few TRBV19
CARFPGQRVSGNTIYF - TRBV28
CASGFRDRGLYGYTF few TRBV27
CASSSIGPLGGETQYF - TRBV7-9
CASSLEAMDQPQHF - TRBV18
CASSFELYEQYF - TRBV7-2
CASSLNGVGTGDSPLHF - TRBV7-3
CASQGKVRGNTIYF - TRBV30
CASSLVKETQYF - TRBV7-9
CASSQDPRQRSLYEQYF - TRBV4-2
CASSLAGTGGGYTF - TRBV5-1
CASSQRIRLAGAETQYF - TRBV5-1
CASSAARPSNHNEQFF - TRBV7-9
CSVRTSQETQYF few TRBV29-1
CASSLGEGTGEQYF - TRBV5-5
CASSSDTSRETQYF - TRBV2
CASSFTGAQETQYF - TRBV7-2
CASSYTGGYEQYF - TRBV19
CATGGQGRLALHF - TRBV19
CASSGPGQLSF - TRBV7-8
CASRPYDRRPPEAFF few TRBV6-6
CASSSEGASGYGYTF - TRBV10-1
CSSRAGGPRNTGELFF few TRBV7-9
CASSGGLAGVDEQYF - TRBV5-1
CASSLGSGRGTNEKLFF - TRBV7-2
CATKSGGTRTDTQYF few TRBV25-1
CAISVSRQGAIFLNEQFF - TRBV10-3
CASSGGQGVDTEAFF - TRBV5-1
CASSQDYVTSRGNTEAFF - TRBV4-3
CASSEIRGFSREQYF - TRBV6-1
CASSSRDNLYNEQFF - TRBV9
CASSLGTGVEKLFF - TRBV5-1
CASTGWFGGSGGEQYF - TRBV27
CASSQAWRTGRSYNSPLHF - TRBV14
CASSPRQSGEKLFF once TRBV6-1
CASSRGLASYEQYF - TRBV4-3
CASSPKLSGANVLTF once TRBV7-2
CASRWRDTIYF - TRBV11-2
CASTTGQVGEKLFF - TRBV6-5
CASSTGGGRGPQYF few TRBV6-5
CASSEGIAGGYEQYF - TRBV6-1
CASSSPAGGPSYEQYF few TRBV7-9
CASSVTPGTDQPQHF few TRBV5-6